This TCR beta chain was identified in a study of cytomegalovirus exposure and HLA in healthy donors (dated by TCRdb to about 2017). For context, the study as a whole: An earlier analysis of roughly 610 of the donors reported 276 Gb of sequence data and 117 million unique TCR beta sequences obtained from approximately 180 million T cells. An early release covering 550 to 700 HLA-typed donors comprised 300 to 350 gigabases of sequencing data and 85 million or so unique TCR sequences. Of the roughly 400 genotyped donors, more than 75% were placed in the genetic ancestry cluster associated with self-reported Caucasian donors. The study aimed to test whether signatures of past pathogen exposure could be identified by cataloging public T cell receptors. The study used immunosequencing to profile the T cell repertoires of several hundred subjects and linked those repertoires to cytomegalovirus serostatus. Along with the roughly 700-subject first cohort, a separate validation cohort of over a hundred different subjects was used. To predict cytomegalovirus infection status, the study brought together high-throughput TCR immunosequencing, statistical association of individual TCRs with disease status, and machine learning. A later analysis re-analyzed previously published TCR beta repertoires from 500 to 700 donors and added high-resolution HLA genotyping to study TCR occurrence patterns. The later analysis used no new phenotypic data to find candidate immune exposures, relying instead on TCR beta sequences and their occurrence across donors. An earlier analysis of several hundred of the donors applied high-throughput TCR beta sequencing to assess whether each TCR beta V gene segment acted as functional or pseudogenic. Alongside the repertoire data, information on donor age, sex, ethnicity and CMV serostatus was compiled. A later genetic analysis took genome-wide SNP genotypes for about 55% of the 666 donors and used that subset as a discovery cohort. Every repertoire in the discovery cohort had been generated on one and the same sequencing platform. Class I and class II HLA loci were covered by the typing at four-digit resolution. Typing coverage varied by locus: about 629-630 donors for A, B, C, DRB1 and DQB1; under 550 for DQA1; about 600 for DPA1; around 450 for DPB1. A few DR-DQ haplotypes were treated as single units for association and clustering because of strong linkage in the cohort. Among under 450 genotyped donors of the cohort, an average of about 240,000 unique TCR beta nucleotide sequences were sequenced per donor, roughly a sixth of them non-productive. Broader findings and caveats from the paper: Specific HLA alleles were associated with 15,000 to 20,000 TCR beta sequences at a false discovery rate of 0.05 in a later analysis. In the study, about 150 TCR beta chains were listed as associated with cytomegalovirus. Most TCR sequences were observed very rarely across donors, whereas some public TCRs were present in many individuals. In a later analysis, the rate of TCR association differed among HLA loci, with DRB1 alleles having the most associated TCRs and HLA-C alleles having the fewest. The authors suggested that the approach could potentially be generalized to other disease states and immunological phenotypes. When HLA alleles, especially DR and DQ, strongly co-occurred, attributing TCR associations to individual alleles was difficult. Several of the top co-occurrence clusters appeared to be linked to parvovirus B19, influenza, CMV and Epstein-Barr virus, according to a later analysis. According to a later genetic analysis, donors in an Asian-associated ancestry cluster had fewer N-insertions in productive TCRs than the roughly 660-donor mean. The earlier analysis of 587 of the donors excluded some 15 rarely observed V segments, including chromosome 9 orphons, because counts were too low. A cluster of highly shared sequence variants was judged likely to represent a technical artifact of the sequencing pipeline. A later analysis found that HLA-associated TCR beta chains were more clonally expanded and had lower generation probabilities than equally common non-associated chains. A later analysis found that most CMV-associated TCR beta chains appeared HLA-restricted, with HLA associations seemingly driven largely by CMV exposure. The classifier was reported to diagnose cytomegalovirus status with high specificity and sensitivity in both the original cohort and the validation cohort. The only immune exposure information available for the cohort was CMV serostatus. A further reported finding was that TCR beta sequences accurately predicted the HLA-A and HLA-B alleles for most subjects in the first cohort. Roughly uniform sequencing depth across donors was assumed in presence/absence analyses, although this assumption may not hold. The cohort was sequenced for TCR beta chains only, and without alpha or paired-chain data the features that could be detected were limited. Because some donors lacked HLA typing at each locus, the association tests relied only on the typed subset. An earlier analysis of some 560 of the donors showed that most TCR beta V segments appeared in productive rearrangements either about 87% or about 30% of the time, which broadly matched IMGT annotations. Correlated functional status among segregating V segments might reflect linkage disequilibrium, but an unknown experimental factor could not be ruled out. In a later genetic analysis, a missense DCLRE1C variant was associated with V-gene and J-gene trimming of TCR beta chains, and the association was replicated in an independent cohort. In vitro tests confirmed that a few of the cytomegalovirus-associated TCR beta chains recognize cytomegalovirus antigens.

The cohort was made up of about 610 healthy bone marrow donors. All cohort members were sampled while nominally healthy, although unrecorded immune exposures were likely present. The donor tested CMV seronegative and was one of the 352 seronegative cohort members. A peripheral blood sample was provided by each donor, and peripheral blood mononuclear cells were used for TCR beta sequencing. Genomic DNA extraction from the blood cell samples was performed with the Qiagen DNeasy Blood Extraction Kit. Details on this clone: Its recognized antigen is unknown. No base-level quality is on record; no much larger clone is a single base apart.

The library was produced with the immunoSEQ multiplex PCR assay. For the multiplex PCR, a mixture combining 60 forward primers for TCR Vbeta segments and 13 reverse primers for TCR Jbeta segments was used. The CDR3 region of rearranged TCR beta genes was amplified from genomic DNA with a multiplex PCR assay. The amplified TCR beta libraries were sequenced on the Illumina HiSeq System as 87-base-pair reads. Per the original workflow: In a later analysis, roughly 80 million unique TCR beta chains were counted across the roughly 670 repertoires, and roughly 11 million of these chains were shared by at least two donors. Raw reads were error-corrected and collapsed into unique sequences by a nearest-neighbor algorithm in which closely related sequences were merged to remove PCR and sequencing errors. Alignment of CDR3 sequences to IMGT reference sequences was used to assign V, D and J gene segments. Each retained sequence needed at least a six-nucleotide match to both a V gene segment and a J gene segment. A rearrangement counted as productive if the CDR3 had no stop codons and remained in frame with V and J, and every other rearrangement counted as non-productive. CDR3 was defined by IMGT convention, running from the second conserved V-encoded cysteine to the conserved J-encoded phenylalanine. Sequences without an unambiguous match to a single V gene segment were excluded from the earlier analysis of over 500 of the donors. In an earlier analysis of more than 500 of the donors, a V segment was called functional when productive rearrangements were above 56.7%, and segregating when the standard deviation between donors exceeded 5%. To diagnose cytomegalovirus status from the catalog of TCR beta chain sequences, a statistical classification framework was built. V and J gene assignment, in a later analysis, came from comparing TCR nucleotide sequences with IMGT/GENE-DB human TR gene sequences. In a later analysis, CDR3 sequences and most-parsimonious VDJ recombination scenarios were assigned using the TCRdist pipeline. In a later analysis, every TCR beta chain was defined by the combination of its CDR3 amino acid sequence and its V-gene family, and reads without a unique V-gene family were dropped. A later analysis removed roughly 590 highly shared, low-generation-probability nucleotide sequences to deal with suspected cross-contamination and a sequencing artifact. In a later analysis, a clonal expansion index for each public chain was calculated from normalized within-repertoire ranks of inferred template counts. Generation probabilities in a later analysis came from a VDJ recombination model fitted to out-of-frame rearrangements, and those results were checked against IGoR. In a later analysis, TCR-TCR, TCR-HLA and TCR-CMV co-occurrence was scored with hypergeometric tests, and a repertoire-size bias correction was applied to TCR pairs. In a later analysis, false discovery rates were estimated by permuting HLA or CMV assignments 20 times. In a later analysis, co-occurring TCRs were grouped using DBSCAN, and TCRdist sequence similarity was added for clustering within HLA-allele-positive subsets. For co-occurrence clustering, repertoires with fewer than 30,000 or more than 120,000 public chains were excluded, along with roughly five repertoires with anomalous nucleotide sharing. Drawn from immuneACCESS, this table holds only the in-frame rearrangements with V and J called that TCRdb kept. Clones are partly lost; checked studies trace under half to an unresolved V gene and leave the rest unexplained. That table is the source of V, J and clone size, and D and trimming were worked out from the DNA. The sample has about 88,000 clones on record, about 90% of them singletons. Clones ranked in the top ten supply less than 2.5% of the sample.

The sample was PBMCs. The sequence was collected from a man aged 18-30 years in good health and CMV-seronegative.

The encoded CDR3 is CASSQWAGTSGSYEQYF. The DNA sequence follows: TGCGCCAGCAGCCAATGGGCCGGGACTAGCGGATCCTACGAGCAGTACTTC. The chain is encoded by TRBV4-1 joined to TRBJ2-5, and TRBD2 matches 11 of the central bases. The DNA matches TRBJ2-7 better at its end, which makes the J call doubtful. From a lookup of the germline V gene, CDR1 and CDR2 are MGHRA and YSYEKL. Its CDR3 holds 17 amino acids, cysteine through phenylalanine. The entry retains the CDR3 DNA only, 51 bases that are in frame from base 1.